Below are 9 T cell receptor beta chains sequenced from a single sample in a study of identifying expanded T cells in peripheral blood. Method: immunoSEQ multiplex PCR; TCRdb's copy keeps in-frame clones and lacks some. The data hold just over 90,000 clones, with about 90% observed a single time. The sequencing input was blood. Receptor source: a person aged 18-69 years in good health.

This chain connects TRBV30 to TRBJ2-7; D remains unclear. Trimming took off 5 bases at V and 2 bases at J, with 7 bases between the two ends. In germline, CDR1 is GTSNPN, CDR2 SVGIG (reference sequence). The CDR3 runs to 11 residues. The CDR3: CAWDAAYEQYF. DNA for the CDR3: TGTGCCTGGGACGCCGCCTACGAGCAGTACTTC.

This sequence joins TRBV6-5 and TRBJ1-4; 8 nucleotides align to TRBD1. With V trimmed by 5 bases and J by 8 bases, 10 bases remained unmatched. The CDR3 contains 15 residues. CDR1 MNHEY and CDR2 SVGAGI come from the germline V gene. In DNA, the CDR3 is TGTGCCAGCAGTCGCTCGGGGGACAGGCGGGAAAAACTGTTTTTT. It codes for CASSRSGDRREKLFF.

The chain joins TRBV7-2 to TRBJ2-7, with TRBD2 matching over 7 bases. Germline CDR1 reads SGHTA; CDR2 reads FQGNSA. CDR3 size: 14 residues. V gave up 5 bases and J gave up 3 bases; unmatched junction bases: 7. The CDR3 nucleotides are TGTGCCAGCAGCAGGGCGGGAGAACTCTACGAGCAGTACTTC. This codes for CASSRAGELYEQYF.

V is TRBV4-1 and J is TRBJ2-7; 7 bases line up with TRBD2. The length of the CDR3 is 16 residues. Germline CDR1 and CDR2: MGHRA and YSYEKL. The V and J ends lost 2 bases and 2 bases, in that order; junction bases with no gene match: 9. The CDR3 spells CASSQPTSGNTYEQYF. In DNA, the CDR3 is TGCGCCAGCAGCCAACCCACGAGCGGGAATACCTACGAGCAGTACTTC.

The J gene is TRBJ1-5, the V gene TRBV11-2, with 9 bases fitting TRBD1. Germline V gives CDR1 SGHAT, CDR2 FQNNGV. The CDR3 has 16 residues. With V trimmed by 5 bases and J by 6 bases, 11 bases remained unmatched. Here the CDR3 DNA reads TGTGCCAGCAGCCCCTTTTGGGACAGGGCTAGTCAGCCCCAGCATTTT. It translates to CASSPFWDRASQPQHF.

This clone was seen a few times. The chain carries TRBV10-1 and TRBJ2-2; 9 bases match TRBD1. The germline CDR1 and CDR2 sequences are WNHNN and SYGVQD (reference sequence). V dropped 2 bases and J dropped 3; count of bases not matched to a gene: 1. The CDR3 is made up of 15 amino acids. DNA for the CDR3: TGCGCCAGCAGTGAGGGGGACAGGGACACCGGGGAGCTGTTTTTT. Residues: CASSEGDRDTGELFF.

This clone was seen just once. The V and J genes are TRBV10-3 and TRBJ1-2; 10 bases line up with TRBD1. CDR3 length: 14 amino acids. V was pared by 4 bases and J by 7 bases, with 6 bases of the junction left unmatched. The germline V gene has CDR1 ENHRY and CDR2 SYGVKD. The CDR3 reads CAISAGQGESGYTF. CDR3 sequence (DNA): TGTGCCATCAGTGCTGGACAGGGGGAGAGTGGCTACACCTTC.

The CDR3 DNA sequence: TGTGCCAGCAGCTTAGCCAGCGGCCGCGAGCAGTACTTC. Amino acids: CASSLASGREQYF. V gene TRBV7-3 combines with J gene TRBJ2-7; maybe TRBD2 (5 bases). The germline V and J ends were trimmed by 2 bases and 6 bases, with 11 bases remaining between them. CDR3 length: 13 residues. Germline V gene sequence: CDR1 SGHTA, CDR2 FQGTGA.

The rearrangement joins TRBV10-3 to TRBJ2-1; D is unclear. The CDR3 length is 15 residues. V was clipped by 3 bases and J by 5 bases, with 14 bases between them. Per the germline V gene, CDR1 is ENHRY and CDR2 is SYGVKD. DNA for the CDR3: TGTGCCATCAGTGAATCCGGTTTTTCGGACAATGAGCAGTTCTTC. This encodes CAISESGFSDNEQFF.